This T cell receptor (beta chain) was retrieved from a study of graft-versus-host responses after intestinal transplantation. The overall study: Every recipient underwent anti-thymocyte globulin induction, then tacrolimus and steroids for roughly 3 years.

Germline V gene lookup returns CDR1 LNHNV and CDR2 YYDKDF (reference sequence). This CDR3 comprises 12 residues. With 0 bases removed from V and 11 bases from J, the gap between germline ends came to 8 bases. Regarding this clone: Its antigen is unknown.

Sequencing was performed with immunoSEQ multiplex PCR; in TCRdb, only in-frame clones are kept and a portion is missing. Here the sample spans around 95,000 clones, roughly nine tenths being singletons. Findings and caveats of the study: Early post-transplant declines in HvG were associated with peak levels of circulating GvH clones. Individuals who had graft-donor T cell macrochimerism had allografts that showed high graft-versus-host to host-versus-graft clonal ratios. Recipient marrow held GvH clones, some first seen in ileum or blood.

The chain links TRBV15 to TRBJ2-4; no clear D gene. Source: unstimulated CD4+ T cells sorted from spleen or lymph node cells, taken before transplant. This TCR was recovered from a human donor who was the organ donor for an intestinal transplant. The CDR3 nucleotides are TGTGCCACCAGCAGAGATCGGGCCTTTCAGTACTTC. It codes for CATSRDRAFQYF.